A selection of T cell receptor beta chains follows, all from one sample in a study of a mutant IDH1 vaccine in newly diagnosed glioma. Their antigen targets remain unknown. Method: immunoSEQ multiplex PCR; TCRdb's copy keeps in-frame clones and lacks some. The table includes 90,000 to 100,000 clones, approximately 89% detected once. Sequenced here: PBMCs, sampled from a glioma patient whose treatment included an IDH1 peptide vaccine. Source of these receptors: a woman in her fifties or sixties with glioma. The CDR3 runs from the conserved cysteine through the conserved F or W. Each record gives: D gene, clone size, V gene, J gene, CDR3 DNA, CDR3 protein. D genes are given only for firm matches. Only some rows state a clone size, as once, few, many or a class for expanded clones.

D gene: NA
clone size: NA
V gene: TRBV6-5
J gene: TRBJ2-7
CDR3 DNA: TGTGCCAGCAGACTTGCAGGGCCGGCCGGGGCCGAGCAGTACTTC
CDR3 protein: CASRLAGPAGAEQYF

D gene: NA
clone size: once
V gene: TRBV10-1
J gene: TRBJ2-1
CDR3 DNA: TGCGCCAGCAGTGAAGCTAGTCGCCATGAGCAGTTCTTC
CDR3 protein: CASSEASRHEQFF

D gene: NA
clone size: NA
V gene: TRBV27
J gene: TRBJ1-1
CDR3 DNA: TGTGCCAGCAGTTTATCGAGGGGGGGGGACACTGAAGCTTTCTTT
CDR3 protein: CASSLSRGGDTEAFF

D gene: TRBD1
clone size: NA
V gene: TRBV7-9
J gene: TRBJ2-2
CDR3 DNA: TGTGCCAGCAGCTCAAGACAGGGAAGGGACACCGGGGAGCTGTTTTTT
CDR3 protein: CASSSRQGRDTGELFF

D gene: NA
clone size: NA
V gene: TRBV9
J gene: TRBJ2-1
CDR3 DNA: TGTGCCAGCAGCGTAGCTTCAGGCTTAAGGGGGGTAGGGAATGAGCAGTTCTTC
CDR3 protein: CASSVASGLRGVGNEQFF

D gene: TRBD1
clone size: NA
V gene: TRBV27
J gene: TRBJ1-1
CDR3 DNA: TGTGCCAGCGCTCCCGGACAGGGGGTCGCTGAAGCTTTCTTT
CDR3 protein: CASAPGQGVAEAFF

D gene: NA
clone size: NA
V gene: TRBV28
J gene: TRBJ1-2
CDR3 DNA: TGTGCCAGCAGTTTAGCAGGGCTTAACTATGGCTACACCTTC
CDR3 protein: CASSLAGLNYGYTF

D gene: TRBD1
clone size: NA
V gene: TRBV29-1
J gene: TRBJ2-6
CDR3 DNA: TGCAGCGTGGAAGGACAGGGAGTAACTGGGGCCAACGTCCTGACTTTC
CDR3 protein: CSVEGQGVTGANVLTF

D gene: NA
clone size: NA
V gene: TRBV5-4
J gene: TRBJ1-3
CDR3 DNA: TGTGCCAGCAGCCCGGACATCCTCTCTGGAAACACCATATATTTT
CDR3 protein: CASSPDILSGNTIYF

D gene: NA
clone size: NA
V gene: TRBV18
J gene: TRBJ2-7
CDR3 DNA: TGTGCCAGCTCACCACTAGCGGAGTCCTACGAGCAGTACTTC
CDR3 protein: CASSPLAESYEQYF

D gene: NA
clone size: NA
V gene: TRBV5-1
J gene: TRBJ2-5
CDR3 DNA: TGCGCCAGCCACACTAGCATGCCTCAAGAGACCCAGTACTTC
CDR3 protein: CASHTSMPQETQYF

D gene: NA
clone size: NA
V gene: TRBV12-5
J gene: TRBJ2-7
CDR3 DNA: TGTGCTAGTGGTTTGGTACTAGGGTTTTCCTACGAGCAGTACTTC
CDR3 protein: CASGLVLGFSYEQYF

D gene: TRBD1
clone size: few
V gene: TRBV12-5
J gene: TRBJ1-2
CDR3 DNA: TGTGCTAGTGGCTACAGACAGGGACTGCTTAAGACGCTTGGCTACACCTTC
CDR3 protein: CASGYRQGLLKTLGYTF

D gene: NA
clone size: once
V gene: TRBV28
J gene: TRBJ1-2
CDR3 DNA: TGTGCCAGCAGAGGGGGGCAGACCCAAGGGGGCTACACCTTC
CDR3 protein: CASRGGQTQGGYTF

D gene: NA
clone size: few
V gene: TRBV7-8
J gene: TRBJ1-3
CDR3 DNA: TGTGCCAGCAGCGCAAATCGCGGCTCTGGAAACACCATATATTTT
CDR3 protein: CASSANRGSGNTIYF

D gene: NA
clone size: NA
V gene: TRBV2
J gene: TRBJ1-5
CDR3 DNA: TGTGCCAGCAGCTCCGGGACCACATCAGGACAGCCCCAGCATTTT
CDR3 protein: CASSSGTTSGQPQHF

D gene: TRBD2
clone size: NA
V gene: TRBV4-1
J gene: TRBJ2-1
CDR3 DNA: TGCGCCAGCAGCCAGTTTGGCGGGAGCTCCTACAATGAGCAGTTCTTC
CDR3 protein: CASSQFGGSSYNEQFF

D gene: TRBD1
clone size: NA
V gene: TRBV7-6
J gene: TRBJ2-3
CDR3 DNA: TGTGCCAGCAGCTTAAGGACAGGCCCAACAGATACGCAGTATTTT
CDR3 protein: CASSLRTGPTDTQYF

D gene: NA
clone size: NA
V gene: TRBV30
J gene: TRBJ2-3
CDR3 DNA: TGTGCCTGGAGCTTGGACAGCACAGATACGCAGTATTTT
CDR3 protein: CAWSLDSTDTQYF

D gene: TRBD1
clone size: NA
V gene: TRBV7-3
J gene: TRBJ2-3
CDR3 DNA: TGTGCCAGCAGCTTAAGGGGACAGGTCACAGATACGCAGTATTTT
CDR3 protein: CASSLRGQVTDTQYF

D gene: NA
clone size: NA
V gene: TRBV5-6
J gene: TRBJ2-7
CDR3 DNA: TGTGCCAGCAGCTCTGGAGCTGGGGTCTACGAGCAGTACTTC
CDR3 protein: CASSSGAGVYEQYF

D gene: NA
clone size: NA
V gene: TRBV27
J gene: TRBJ2-7
CDR3 DNA: TGTGCCAGCAGTTTAGGGCCGGCGGCGTACGAGCAGTACTTC
CDR3 protein: CASSLGPAAYEQYF

D gene: NA
clone size: NA
V gene: TRBV5-4
J gene: TRBJ2-7
CDR3 DNA: TGTGCCAGCAGCTTGGGCGGCGGCTCCTACGAGCAGTACTTC
CDR3 protein: CASSLGGGSYEQYF

D gene: NA
clone size: NA
V gene: TRBV19
J gene: TRBJ2-1
CDR3 DNA: TGTGCCAGTACCTCCGGGACGCTACATACTGCTGAGCAGTTCTTC
CDR3 protein: CASTSGTLHTAEQFF

D gene: NA
clone size: NA
V gene: TRBV6-1
J gene: TRBJ2-7
CDR3 DNA: TGTGCCAGCACCCGGGACGCCTCCTACGAGCAGTACTTC
CDR3 protein: CASTRDASYEQYF

D gene: TRBD2
clone size: NA
V gene: TRBV19
J gene: TRBJ2-7
CDR3 DNA: TGTGCCAGTAGTATGGCGACGGGAGGGTTCTACGAGCAGTACTTC
CDR3 protein: CASSMATGGFYEQYF

D gene: NA
clone size: NA
V gene: TRBV10-3
J gene: TRBJ1-2
CDR3 DNA: TGTGCCATCAGTGAGCAGGGGAGTAACTATGGCTACACCTTC
CDR3 protein: CAISEQGSNYGYTF

D gene: NA
clone size: NA
V gene: TRBV11-2
J gene: TRBJ2-2
CDR3 DNA: TGTGCCAGCAGCCTACTGGCCGGGGAGCTGTTTTTT
CDR3 protein: CASSLLAGELFF

D gene: NA
clone size: NA
V gene: TRBV7-9
J gene: TRBJ2-1
CDR3 DNA: TGTGCCAGCAGCTTAGTACAGGGTTTTGACAATGAGCAGTTCTTC
CDR3 protein: CASSLVQGFDNEQFF

D gene: NA
clone size: NA
V gene: TRBV5-6
J gene: TRBJ1-5
CDR3 DNA: TGTGCCAGCTCTCTGGGCAATCAGCCCCAGCATTTT
CDR3 protein: CASSLGNQPQHF

D gene: NA
clone size: NA
V gene: TRBV10-3
J gene: TRBJ2-7
CDR3 DNA: TGTGCCATCAGTGAAGGGCACCCAGGGGCCCTCTACGAGCAGTACTTC
CDR3 protein: CAISEGHPGALYEQYF

D gene: NA
clone size: NA
V gene: TRBV28
J gene: TRBJ2-7
CDR3 DNA: TGTGCCAGCAGTTTTCTGGCTCCCCCGTACTACGAGCAGTACTTC
CDR3 protein: CASSFLAPPYYEQYF

D gene: TRBD2
clone size: NA
V gene: TRBV6-5
J gene: TRBJ2-2
CDR3 DNA: TGTGCCAGCAGTTACAGGCTAGCGGGAGGGGGAATAGAGCTGTTTTTT
CDR3 protein: CASSYRLAGGGIELFF

D gene: TRBD2
clone size: once
V gene: TRBV9
J gene: TRBJ2-3
CDR3 DNA: TGTGCCAGCAATCTAGCGGGAGTGGCAGATACGCAGTATTTT
CDR3 protein: CASNLAGVADTQYF

D gene: NA
clone size: NA
V gene: TRBV29-1
J gene: TRBJ2-7
CDR3 DNA: TGCAGCGCGGCGGGGCCCCTCTCCTACGAGCAGTACTTC
CDR3 protein: CSAAGPLSYEQYF